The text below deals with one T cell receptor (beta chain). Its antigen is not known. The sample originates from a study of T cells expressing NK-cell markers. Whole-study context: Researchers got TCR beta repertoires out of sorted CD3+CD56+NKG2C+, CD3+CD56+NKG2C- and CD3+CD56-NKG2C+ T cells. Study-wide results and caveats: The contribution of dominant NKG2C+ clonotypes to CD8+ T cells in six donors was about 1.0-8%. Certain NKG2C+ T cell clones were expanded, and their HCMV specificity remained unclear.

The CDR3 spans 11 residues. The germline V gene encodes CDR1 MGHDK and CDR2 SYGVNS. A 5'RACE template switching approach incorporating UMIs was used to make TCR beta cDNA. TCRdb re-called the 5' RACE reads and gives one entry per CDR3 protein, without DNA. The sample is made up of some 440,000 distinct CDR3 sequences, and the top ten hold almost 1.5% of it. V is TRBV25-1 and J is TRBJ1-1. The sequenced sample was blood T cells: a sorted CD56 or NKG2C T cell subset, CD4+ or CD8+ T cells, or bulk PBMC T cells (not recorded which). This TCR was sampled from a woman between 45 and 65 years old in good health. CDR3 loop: CASSGGGKAFF.